The 17 T cell receptor beta chains below come from one sample, sequenced in a study of neurological immune-mediated disorders. Time point of the sample: longitudinal time-point 2. Using its own MiXCR run on the 5' RACE reads, TCRdb lists one record per CDR3 protein. The sample carries some 49,000 distinct CDR3 sequences, around 13% recorded once. Sequencing was carried out using PBMCs. Receptors were obtained from a male donor with HTLV-1-associated myelopathy (HAM/TSP).

This clonotype was counted ten times or more. The chain's CDR3 is CSAIILSGGLRDTQYF. In nucleotides, the CDR3 is TGCAGTGCCATCATTCTTAGCGGGGGGCTAAGGGATACGCAGTATTTT. The chain uses TRBV20-1 and TRBJ2-3, with 10 positions matching TRBD2. Unmatched junction bases numbered 15, after V lost 6 bases and J lost 6 bases. Germline V gives CDR1 DFQATT, CDR2 SNEGSKA (reference sequence). The CDR3 is 16 residues long.

This clonotype was observed many times. The V and J genes are TRBV7-6 and TRBJ2-6; TRBD2 is a possible D gene (5 bases). The CDR3 has 19 residues. Trimming removed 0 bases at V and 0 bases at J, with 15 bases between. Germline CDR1 and CDR2: SGHVS and FNYEAQ. CDR3 DNA sequence: TGTGCCAGCAGCTTAGCAGCGGTTTTGAGCTCCTCTGGGGCCAACGTCCTGACTTTC. Its protein is CASSLAAVLSSSGANVLTF.

The sample holds many counts of this clonotype. The CDR3 region is CASTEPGRLNAFF. The CDR3 DNA reads TGTGCCAGCACTGAACCCGGACGGTTAAATGCTTTCTTT. The chain has TRBV6-5 and TRBJ1-1, with D unclear. Germline values: CDR1 MNHEY, CDR2 SVGAGI. V lost 7 bases and J 11 bases, leaving 20 bases between the germline ends. The CDR3 length is 13 residues.

This clonotype has ten or more counts. This chain's CDR3 is CASSLVPVNQPQHF. CDR3 nucleotides: TGTGCCAGCAGCCTTGTTCCGGTGAATCAGCCCCAGCATTTT. The chain links TRBV6-1 to TRBJ1-5; D uncertain. Trimming stripped 6 bases from V and 4 bases from J, with 13 bases between. Germline V gives CDR1 MNHNS, CDR2 SASEGT. CDR3 size: 14 residues.

This clonotype was seen repeatedly, ten times or more. This chain joins TRBV18 and TRBJ2-2; D remains ambiguous. The CDR3 loop spans 15 amino acids. Germline V CDR1 and CDR2: KGHSH, LQKENI. V lost 3 bases and J 2 bases, leaving 10 bases between the germline ends. The DNA for the CDR3 is TGTGCCAGCTCACCGGGTCAGACAAACACCGGGGAGCTGTTTTTT. The encoded protein is CASSPGQTNTGELFF.

The sample holds many counts of this clonotype. The gene calls are TRBV7-6 and TRBJ1-4; a possible D gene is TRBD1 (6 bases). Germline values: CDR1 SGHVS, CDR2 FNYEAQ. The CDR3 is 15 amino acids. Trimming shortened V by 8 bases and J by 2 bases, and 15 bases separated the two germline ends. The CDR3 spells CASARRGQTNEKLFF. In DNA form, the CDR3 reads TGTGCCAGCGCGAGAAGAGGACAGACTAATGAAAAACTGTTTTTT.

This clonotype turned up a few times. V is TRBV3-1 and J is TRBJ1-4; D remains ambiguous. CDR3 length equals 13 residues. Germline CDR1 is LGHDT and CDR2 is YNNKEL (reference sequence). Trimming removed 6 bases from V and 13 bases from J, with 18 bases in between. The CDR3 sequence is CASRDGIDGRLFF. The DNA for the CDR3 is TGTGCCAGCAGGGACGGGATTGACGGTCGACTGTTTTTT.

The chain joins TRBV20-1 to TRBJ1-2, with TRBD1 as a possible D gene (6 bases). V was clipped by 4 bases and J by 0 bases, with 15 bases between them. Germline assignment: CDR1 DFQATT and CDR2 SNEGSKA (reference sequence). The CDR3 is 15 amino acids. The CDR3, as DNA: TGCAGTGCTACTAGCCAGGGGATCACTAACTATGGCTACACCTTC. This sequence encodes CSATSQGITNYGYTF.

This clonotype was recorded at least ten times. V is TRBV9 and J is TRBJ1-3; D is undetermined. V lost 4 bases to trimming and J lost 2 bases, with 13 bases between them. Germline lookup yields CDR1 SGDLS and CDR2 YYNGEE. CDR3 length: 15 amino acids. The CDR3 DNA follows: TGTGCCAGCAGCTTGGAGTCGGGTACTGGAAACACCATATATTTT. It is translated as CASSLESGTGNTIYF. Looking up the rest from reference TRBV9 and TRBJ1-3 gives the full variable domain: DSGVTQTPKHLITATGQRVTLRCSPRSGDLSVYWYQQSLDQGLQFLIQYYNGEERAKGNILERFSAQQFPDLHSELNLSSLELGDSALYFCASSLESGTGNTIYFGEGSWLTVV.

This clonotype has only one observation. A single base separates this from a much larger clone, so it may be a read error. DNA for the CDR3: TGCAGTGCTTCCAAAGCGGGGTGCTTGGAGACCCAGTACTTC. Amino acid sequence: CSASKAGCLETQYF. The chain links TRBV20-1 to TRBJ2-5; 7 bases are a match to TRBD2. V lost 5 bases and J lost 5; bases outside the gene matches: 11. The CDR3 covers 14 residues. The germline gives CDR1 DFQATT, CDR2 SNEGSKA (reference sequence).

This clonotype was seen repeatedly, ten times or more. The chain uses TRBV12-3 or TRBV12-4 and TRBJ1-2; D is undetermined. V lost 7 bases and J 8 bases, leaving 17 bases between the germline ends. This CDR3 comprises 13 residues. CDR3 region: CASTPTPVGGYTF. CDR3 coding DNA: TGTGCCAGCACCCCGACCCCCGTGGGCGGCTACACCTTC.

This clonotype was seen repeatedly, ten times or more. At one end, the junction sequence differs from germline, possibly due to a read error. The CDR3 DNA reads TGTGCCAGCAGTTCCGGGACTAGCGGTCGCGAGAGGCACTTC. This sequence encodes CASSSGTSGRERHF. The chain couples TRBV12-3 or TRBV12-4 to TRBJ2-5; 11 positions agree with TRBD2. This CDR3 contains 14 residues.

This clonotype was observed many times. V and J are TRBV12-3 or TRBV12-4 and TRBJ1-1; 7 positions match TRBD1. V was clipped by 6 bases and J by 10 bases; unmatched bases: 14. There are 14 residues in the CDR3. CDR3 sequence reads: CASRDNRGRLRAFF. DNA of the CDR3: TGTGCCAGCAGGGATAACAGGGGCCGATTGCGAGCTTTCTTT.

This clonotype was found a few times. The rearrangement uses TRBV4-1 and TRBJ2-5; no clear D gene. The CDR3 consists of 13 residues. Germline-derived CDR1 and CDR2 are MGHRA and YSYEKL. The V and J ends lost 6 bases and 2 bases respectively, with 10 bases between them. The CDR3 sequence: CASSIKKQETQYF. The DNA of the CDR3 is TGCGCCAGCAGTATTAAGAAGCAAGAGACCCAGTACTTC.

Notes on this clonotype: A much larger clonotype is one base distant, so this may be a read error. The chain recombines TRBV7-8 with TRBJ2-7; D is tentatively TRBD1 or TRBD2 (5 bases each). CDR3 size: 15 residues. Germline CDR1 is SGHVS and CDR2 is FQNEAQ. Trimming took 4 bases from V and 2 from J, leaving 15 bases between them. The chain's CDR3 is CASSSIGDGTYEQYF. CDR3 coding DNA: TGTGCCAGCAGCTCCATAGGGGACGGAACCTACGAGCAGTACTTC. Based on the CDR3 plus reference TRBV7-8 and TRBJ2-7, the full variable domain is GAGVSQSPRYKVAKRGQDVALRCDPISGHVSLFWYQQALGQGPEFLTYFQNEAQLDKSGLPSDRFFAERPEGSVSTLKIQRTQQEDSAVYLCASSSIGDGTYEQYFGPGTRLTVT.

This clonotype was recorded at least ten times. The V and J genes are TRBV7-9 and TRBJ2-3; 11 bases fit TRBD1. The CDR3 has 15 residues. CDR1 is SEHNR and CDR2 is FQNEAQ in the germline V gene (reference sequence). J lost 5 bases, V lost 5 bases, and 6 bases had no gene match. CDR3 sequence (DNA): TGTGCCAGCAGCAGGACAGGGGGCTCGGTAGATACGCAGTATTTT. Its protein product is CASSRTGGSVDTQYF. Looking up the rest from reference TRBV7-9 and TRBJ2-3 gives the full variable domain: DTGVSQNPRHKITKRGQNVTFRCDPISEHNRLYWYRQTLGQGPEFLTYFQNEAQLEKSRLLSDRFSAERPKGSFSTLEIQRTEQGDSAMYLCASSRTGGSVDTQYFGPGTRLTVL.

This clonotype was detected ten times or more. The chain has TRBV6-5 and TRBJ1-2, with TRBD1 as a possible D gene (5 bases). V shed 7 bases and J shed 10 bases, with 19 bases lying between them. This CDR3 is built from 13 residues. Germline loops: CDR1 MNHEY, CDR2 SVGAGI. CDR3 DNA: TGTGCCAGCACTCCCACCAGGGTGGGCGTCTACACCTTC. Translating it yields CASTPTRVGVYTF.